This T cell receptor (beta chain) is from a study of post-analysis software for immune sequencing data (dated by TCRdb to 2014 to 2015). For the wider study: Recorded disease courses included relapsing-remitting, secondary progressive and progressive-relapsing multiple sclerosis, with some patients lacking subtype annotation. The multiple sclerosis patient repertoires were compared with more than 9 previously published healthy control repertoires from donors aged about 6 to 26 years. A subset of samples was prepared in parallel using single-end sample barcoding, then pooled and co-amplified after Illumina adapter ligation. Points the paper makes about the study in general: The multiple sclerosis patient group was slightly younger than the control group. Direct clustering with F measure revealed strong co-clustering of samples prepared in the same batch, which led to a batch-effect correction. Normalized Chao1 diversity was significantly lower in multiple sclerosis patients than controls, suggesting substantial peripheral T-cell clonal expansion. Significantly higher frequencies in patients than in controls were found for about five TRBV segments, including TRBV5-6, TRBV5-1 and TRBV20-1.

TCR beta repertoires were profiled from peripheral blood of roughly 13 young patients with multiple sclerosis to demonstrate the VDJtools post-analysis software. The multiple sclerosis patients were children and adolescents ranging in age from roughly 6 to 16 years. CDR1 and CDR2 (SGHRS, YFSETQ) derive from the germline V gene. From cysteine to phenylalanine, the CDR3 is 17 amino acids long. Only the CDR3 region is kept as DNA, spanning 51 bases read in frame from base 1. V is reduced by 4 bases and J by 0 bases, leaving a spacing of 14 bases between them. Regarding this clonotype: The antigen it recognizes is unknown. Base qualities were left out, and no much larger clone turns up one base away.

The library was built by means of PCR. TCRdb names Illumina HiSeq 2500 as the instrument used. To reduce PCR and sequencing biases, unique molecular identifiers were incorporated into the TCR beta cDNA libraries. Per 1 to 10 million input T cells, roughly 0.5 million cDNA molecules were obtained, such that each molecule approximated one T cell. Patient libraries were prepared and sequenced with the same protocol used for the earlier healthy control dataset. Samples belonging to the same batch were prepared together, multiplexed and sequenced on a shared HiSeq lane. Per the source publication's procedure: MIGEC handled the raw barcoded reads, throwing out single-read molecular identifier groups before consensus assembly and CDR3 extraction. Clonotype tables were post-analysed with VDJtools, normalizing diversity by down-sampling all datasets to the smallest sample size. Repertoire overlap clustering matched CDR3 amino acid but not nucleotide sequences to correct batch-related cross-sample contamination. TCRdb reprocessed the public reads (quality trimming at Q25 with fastp, clone calling with MiXCR) and kept in-frame beta chains. CDR3 protein duplicates are merged, each entry listing the most common genes and DNA. TCRdb, rather than the study authors, made the V and J calls. The sample yields 450,000 to 650,000 distinct CDR3 sequences; 40% to 50% were counted once. About 1.5% of the sample lies in the top ten.

The sequencing input was blood. Recombination joined TRBV5-1 with TRBJ2-6, with a weak D call of TRBD1 (6 bases match). The sequence was obtained from a girl aged 5 to 17 with multiple sclerosis. The DNA is as follows: TGCGCCAGCAGCGCGGTGACAGGTCCCTCTGGGGCCAACGTCCTGACTTTC. It is translated as CASSAVTGPSGANVLTF.